This T cell receptor (beta chain) emerged from a study of cytomegalovirus exposure and HLA in healthy donors. Study summary: Genetic ancestry analysis placed around 76% of the 300 to 500 donors that were genotyped in the Caucasian-associated cluster. Overall study results and limits: An Asian-associated ancestry cluster reportedly showed fewer N-insertions than the approximately 660-donor mean in a later analysis.

PCR primers comprised 60 Vbeta and 13 Jbeta primers. Method: immunoSEQ multiplex PCR; TCRdb's copy keeps in-frame clones and lacks some. The sample consists of roughly 180,000 clones, about three quarters of them appearing once. This CDR3 has 13 amino acids. Germline CDR1 reads LNHDA; CDR2 reads SQIVND (reference sequence). With 1 base removed from V and 8 bases from J, the gap between germline ends came to 11 bases. Though probably carrying unrecorded immune exposures, donors were nominally healthy at sampling. For this clone: Its specificity is not known.

The sequenced sample was PBMCs. This rearrangement joins TRBV19 to TRBJ1-1, with D unresolved. The source of this sequence is a female donor in good health and CMV-seronegative. CDR3 residues: CASSIGFRAEAFF. CDR3 in DNA: TGTGCCAGTAGTATAGGGTTCCGCGCCGAAGCTTTCTTT. The complete variable domain, with remaining parts taken from reference TRBV19 and TRBJ1-1, reads DGGITQSPKYLFRKEGQNVTLSCEQNLNHDAMYWYRQDPGQGLRLIYYSQIVNDFQKGDIAEGYSVSREKKESFPLTVTSAQKNPTAFYLCASSIGFRAEAFFGQGTRLTVV.